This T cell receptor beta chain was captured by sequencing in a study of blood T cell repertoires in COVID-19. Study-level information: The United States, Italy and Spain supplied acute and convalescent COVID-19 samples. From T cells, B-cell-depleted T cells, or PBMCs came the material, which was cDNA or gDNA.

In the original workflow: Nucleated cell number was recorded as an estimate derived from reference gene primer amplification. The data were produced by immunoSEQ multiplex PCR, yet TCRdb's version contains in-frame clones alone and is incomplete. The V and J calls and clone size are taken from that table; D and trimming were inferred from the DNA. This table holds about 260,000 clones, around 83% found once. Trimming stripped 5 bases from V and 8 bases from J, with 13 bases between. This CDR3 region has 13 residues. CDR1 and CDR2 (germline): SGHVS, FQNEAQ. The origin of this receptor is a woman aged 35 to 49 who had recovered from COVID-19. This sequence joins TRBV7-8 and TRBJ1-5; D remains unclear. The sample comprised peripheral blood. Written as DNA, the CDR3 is TGTGCCAGCAGCCCTTCGGGTGTTGAGCCCCAGCATTTT. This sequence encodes CASSPSGVEPQHF.